This TCR beta chain was recorded in a study of blood T cell repertoires in COVID-19. Study-wide context: Samples representing acute and convalescent COVID-19 were sourced from the United States, Italy and Spain.

The sample holds a few counts of this clone. In the study's own analysis: Amplified reference gene primers provided the basis for estimating nucleated cell counts. The repertoire was sequenced with immunoSEQ multiplex PCR; TCRdb's copy has only in-frame clones and lacks some. The D gene and trimming were derived from the DNA, and the V and J assignments and clone size from that table. The sample lists approximately 530,000 clones, 70% to 90% occurring once. Seattle participants joined during active infection and were tracked over time. The sequence derives from a woman aged 45-65 years with COVID-19, enrolled during active disease. Material for sequencing was peripheral blood.

The CDR3 loop is CASSGSTDTQYF. The CDR3 bases are TGCGCCAGCAGCGGGAGCACAGATACGCAGTATTTT. The chain uses TRBV10-2 and TRBJ2-3; D not resolved. The CDR3 has 12 amino acids. Trimming removed 6 bases from V and 0 bases from J, with 4 bases in between. The germline CDR1 and CDR2 sequences are WSHSY and SAAADI.